What follows are 12 T cell receptor beta chains derived from one specimen sequenced in a study of shared clonotypes between healthy human individuals. Libraries were prepared by immunoSEQ multiplex PCR; TCRdb keeps only in-frame clonotypes and omits some of them. The sample shows 2 million to 2.5 million clones, 90% to 95% of them seen only once. The sequenced material came from naive CD4+ T cells from PBMCs. Regarding subset: CD45RA+ positively selected. Every receptor here comes from a young man in good health. Some clones in this sample may be carry-over from other donors' samples.

The J gene is TRBJ1-2, the V gene TRBV6-6, with D possibly matching TRBD1 (5 bases). Trimming cost V 2 bases and J 0 bases, with 13 bases left between them. This CDR3 is 16 amino acids long. Per germline, CDR1 MNHNY and CDR2 SVGAGI (reference sequence). CDR3 sequence: CASSYTPQGANYGYTF. The CDR3 DNA is TGTGCCAGCAGTTACACGCCTCAGGGAGCTAACTATGGCTACACCTTC.

The chain links TRBV5-1 to TRBJ2-2; the D is unclear. The CDR3 extends over 15 amino acids. V was clipped by 1 base and J by 5 bases, with 12 bases between them. CDR1 is SGHRS and CDR2 is YFSETQ in the germline V gene. The CDR3 nucleotides read TGCGCCAGCAGCTTGTTACAGTCAGATACCGGGGAGCTGTTTTTT. Translation gives CASSLLQSDTGELFF.

The chain links TRBV15 to TRBJ1-4; no firm D call. The ends were cut back, 2 bases at V and 7 bases at J, with 14 bases in the middle. This CDR3 comprises 15 residues. Germline V lookup: CDR1 LNHNV, CDR2 YYDKDF (reference sequence). DNA of the CDR3: TGTGCCACCAGCAGAACAAGCTGGACTGGTGAAAAACTGTTTTTT. Translated: CATSRTSWTGEKLFF.

As for this clone: The sample contains more than one DNA sequence encoding this CDR3. The genes are TRBV9 and TRBJ2-7, with D unclear. Germline V gene sequence: CDR1 SGDLS, CDR2 YYNGEE. The CDR3 length is 14 residues. V dropped 4 bases and J dropped 1 base, with 12 bases sitting between them. This chain's CDR3 is CASSPRTGSYEQYF. The CDR3 coding sequence is TGTGCCAGCAGCCCTCGGACGGGTTCCTACGAGCAGTACTTC. Full variable domain (remainder filled in from reference TRBV9 and TRBJ2-7): DSGVTQTPKHLITATGQRVTLRCSPRSGDLSVYWYQQSLDQGLQFLIQYYNGEERAKGNILERFSAQQFPDLHSELNLSSLELGDSALYFCASSPRTGSYEQYFGPGTRLTVT.

This clone was seen once. The V and J genes are TRBV5-1 and TRBJ2-5; a weak D match, TRBD2 (6 bases). This CDR3 spans 14 amino acids. Trimming left V 1 base short and J 5 bases short, with 12 bases between. CDR1 is SGHRS, CDR2 YFSETQ, per germline. This CDR3 reads CASSLRDSRETQYF. CDR3 sequence (DNA): TGCGCCAGCAGCTTGCGGGACTCGCGGGAGACCCAGTACTTC.

In DNA, the CDR3 is TGTGCCAGCAGTTCACAGGGACAGAACTATGGCTACACCTTC. It specifies CASSSQGQNYGYTF. J is TRBJ1-2 and V is TRBV28; 7 bases agree with TRBD1. Germline V CDR1 and CDR2: MDHEN, SYDVKM. The CDR3 length is 14 residues. The ends lost 4 bases at V and 2 bases at J; junction bases unmatched: 4.

Points on this clone: This same CDR3 is encoded by further DNA sequences in the sample. The chain's CDR3 is CASSPGQLMNTEAFF. CDR3 bases: TGTGCCAGCTCACCGGGGCAGCTTATGAACACTGAAGCTTTCTTT. The gene calls are TRBV18 and TRBJ1-1; a weak D match, TRBD1 (5 bases). This CDR3 region has 15 residues. Germline V gene data show CDR1 as KGHSH and CDR2 as LQKENI. V shed 3 bases and J shed 0 bases, with 11 bases lying between them. Supplemented by reference TRBV18 and TRBJ1-1, the full variable domain reads NAGVMQNPRHLVRRRGQEARLRCSPMKGHSHVYWYRQLPEEGLKFMVYLQKENIIDESGMPKERFSAEFPKEGPSILRIQQVVRGDSAAYFCASSPGQLMNTEAFFGQGTRLTVV.

The chain carries TRBV2 and TRBJ1-1, with D possibly TRBD1 on 5 matching bases. V was cut by 6 bases and J by 1 base, with 9 bases left in between. Germline lookup yields CDR1 SNHLY and CDR2 FYNNEI. CDR3 length: 13 amino acids. DNA for the CDR3: TGTGCCAGCAGGGGACGGGAGAACACTGAAGCTTTCTTT. Translated, it gives CASRGRENTEAFF. Filled out from reference TRBV2 and TRBJ1-1, the complete variable domain reads EPEVTQTPSHQVTQMGQEVILRCVPISNHLYFYWYRQILGQKVEFLVSFYNNEISEKSEIFDDQFSVERPDGSNFTLKIRSTKLEDSAMYFCASRGRENTEAFFGQGTRLTVV.

The chain uses TRBV28 and TRBJ2-2, with TRBD2 matching over 7 bases. CDR1 MDHEN and CDR2 SYDVKM come from the germline V gene. The J segment lost 6 bases and the V segment lost 0 bases, leaving 4 bases of the junction unmatched. The CDR3 covers 15 residues. The CDR3 loop is CASSLWAAGPGELFF. The CDR3 DNA reads as TGTGCCAGCAGTTTATGGGCAGCGGGGCCCGGGGAGCTGTTTTTT.

The chain couples TRBV5-6 to TRBJ2-1; 9 bases agree with TRBD1. The V gene end was trimmed by 4 bases and the J gene end by 3 bases; junction bases not matched to a gene: 5. Germline V gene lookup returns CDR1 SGHDT and CDR2 YYEEEE. The CDR3 sequence is 15 residues long. The chain's CDR3 is CASSPTGQGYNEQFF. The CDR3 bases are TGTGCCAGCAGCCCAACGGGACAGGGCTACAATGAGCAGTTCTTC.

The chain couples TRBV7-2 to TRBJ2-7; TRBD2 agrees at 8 bases. Germline CDR1 SGHTA, CDR2 FQGNSA. The junction had 2 bases not matched to a gene; V was cut back by 1 base and J by 3 bases. CDR3 length: 14 residues. The CDR3 is CASSLERGGYEQYF. The CDR3 DNA reads as TGTGCCAGCAGCTTAGAACGGGGGGGCTACGAGCAGTACTTC.

Concerning this clone: The sample has other DNA sequences that encode this CDR3 too. The chain couples TRBV5-1 to TRBJ2-3; TRBD1 matches at 7 bases. Trimming at V came to 1 base and at J to 1 base, leaving 0 bases not matched to a gene. The CDR3 has 14 amino acids. The germline CDR1 and CDR2 sequences are SGHRS and YFSETQ. The CDR3 here is CASSLQGGTDTQYF. The DNA of the CDR3 is TGCGCCAGCAGCTTGCAGGGGGGCACAGATACGCAGTATTTT.